This TCR beta chain was identified in a study of response to subunit inactivated influenza vaccine. Overall study findings and caveats: T cells newly recruited by each seasonal influenza vaccination are few, the authors suggested.

The table lists this clonotype with a few counts. The antigen is undetermined. TCRdb used MiXCR to reprocess the RT-PCR reads, holding one entry per CDR3 protein. The data contain 750,000 to 850,000 distinct CDR3 sequences, approximately 18% of them singletons. The CDR3 extends over 15 amino acids. CDR1 is SQVTM, CDR2 ANQGSEA, per germline. After removal of 3 bases from V and 9 bases from J, the junction contained 12 bases not matched to a gene. The receptor was derived from a man aged 50-60 years who received an inactivated influenza vaccine. The chain employs TRBV29-1 and TRBJ2-1; 9 bases are a match to TRBD2. The sequenced sample was PBMCs from blood, obtained roughly 5 days after vaccination. CDR3 sequence: CSVDSGGRAFAEQFF. CDR3 coding DNA: TGCAGCGTTGATAGCGGCGGGAGGGCCTTTGCTGAGCAGTTCTTC.